These T cell receptor beta chains were read from a single sample in a study of CD8 T cells in ankylosing spondylitis. TCRdb reprocessed the 5' RACE reads via MiXCR and lists one record per CDR3 protein. The data hold about 140,000 distinct CDR3 sequences, with over 10% observed a single time. The sample comprised blood, either unsorted or a sorted T cell fraction (not recorded which). The receptors were gathered from a female donor with ankylosing spondylitis or in good health (not recorded which). Each CDR3 is given with its conserved first and last residue. The order of the fields is V gene, D gene, clone size, J gene, CDR3 length, CDR3 protein, CDR3 DNA. A D gene is named only where the DNA matches it firmly. Size values are once, few and many counts, or a class for expanded clones, and some rows have none.

v_gene: TRBV3-1; d_gene: .; abundance: many; j_gene: TRBJ2-6; len: 13; CDR3aa: CASSQDGANVLTF; CDR3nt: TGTGCCAGCAGCCAAGATGGGGCCAACGTCCTGACTTTC
v_gene: TRBV5-1; d_gene: .; abundance: many; j_gene: TRBJ1-1; len: 16; CDR3aa: CASQPQVWGENTEAFF; CDR3nt: TGCGCCAGCCAACCTCAAGTCTGGGGAGAAAACACTGAAGCTTTCTTT
v_gene: TRBV29-1; d_gene: .; abundance: many; j_gene: TRBJ2-3; len: 13; CDR3aa: CSVEDSGPDTQYF; CDR3nt: TGCAGCGTTGAAGACAGTGGCCCAGATACGCAGTATTTT
v_gene: TRBV6-1; d_gene: .; abundance: many; j_gene: TRBJ1-1; len: 15; CDR3aa: CASSTTAGVSTEAFF; CDR3nt: TGTGCCAGCAGTACCACCGCAGGGGTGAGCACTGAAGCTTTCTTT
v_gene: TRBV5-1; d_gene: TRBD1; abundance: many; j_gene: TRBJ2-7; len: 15; CDR3aa: CASSLGQGDSYEQYF; CDR3nt: TGCGCCAGCAGCTTGGGACAGGGGGATTCCTACGAGCAGTACTTC
v_gene: TRBV7-9; d_gene: TRBD2; abundance: few; j_gene: TRBJ2-1; len: 16; CDR3aa: CASSLGASGGYNEQFF; CDR3nt: TGTGCCAGCAGCTTAGGGGCTAGCGGGGGGTACAATGAGCAGTTCTTC
v_gene: TRBV20-1; d_gene: TRBD2; abundance: .; j_gene: TRBJ2-3; len: 15; CDR3aa: CSATGTSGLTSTQYF; CDR3nt: TGCAGTGCTACCGGGACTAGCGGGTTGACAAGTACGCAGTATTTT
v_gene: TRBV28; d_gene: TRBD1; abundance: many; j_gene: TRBJ2-1; len: 16; CDR3aa: CASSFLGQGNWNEQFF; CDR3nt: TGTGCCAGCAGTTTTCTAGGACAGGGTAATTGGAATGAGCAGTTCTTC
v_gene: TRBV30; d_gene: .; abundance: many; j_gene: TRBJ2-4; len: 12; CDR3aa: CAWRPVAGIQYF; CDR3nt: TGTGCCTGGAGGCCTGTGGCGGGCATTCAGTACTTC
v_gene: TRBV5-1; d_gene: TRBD2; abundance: many; j_gene: TRBJ2-2; len: 16; CDR3aa: CASSTERGGQSGELFF; CDR3nt: TGCGCCAGCAGCACTGAGCGGGGGGGCCAAAGCGGGGAGCTGTTTTTT
v_gene: TRBV20-1; d_gene: TRBD1; abundance: many; j_gene: TRBJ1-2; len: 12; CDR3aa: CSAPQGAGGYTF; CDR3nt: TGCAGTGCCCCACAGGGGGCAGGGGGCTACACCTTC
v_gene: TRBV5-5; d_gene: TRBD2; abundance: many; j_gene: TRBJ2-2; len: 18; CDR3aa: CASTLGPSGGADTGELFF; CDR3nt: TGTGCCAGCACCCTTGGGCCTAGCGGGGGGGCAGACACCGGGGAGCTGTTTTTT
v_gene: TRBV19; d_gene: .; abundance: many; j_gene: TRBJ1-6; len: 14; CDR3aa: CASSIGTSFSPLHF; CDR3nt: TGTGCCAGTAGTATAGGGACTTCTTTTTCACCCCTCCACTTT
v_gene: TRBV7-9; d_gene: .; abundance: many; j_gene: TRBJ1-2; len: 12; CDR3aa: CASMGTAYGYTF; CDR3nt: TGTGCCAGCATGGGGACCGCCTATGGCTACACCTTC
v_gene: TRBV7-2; d_gene: .; abundance: many; j_gene: TRBJ2-5; len: 13; CDR3aa: CASSLVRVRTQYF; CDR3nt: TGTGCCAGCAGCTTAGTGAGGGTCAGGACCCAGTACTTC
v_gene: TRBV5-6; d_gene: .; abundance: many; j_gene: TRBJ1-3; len: 16; CDR3aa: CASSPPGRSSGNTIYF; CDR3nt: TGTGCCAGCAGCCCTCCGGGCAGGAGCTCTGGAAACACCATATATTTT
v_gene: TRBV28; d_gene: TRBD2; abundance: few; j_gene: TRBJ2-1; len: 15; CDR3aa: CASSFIAGPYNEQFF; CDR3nt: TGTGCCAGCAGTTTTATAGCGGGTCCCTACAATGAGCAGTTCTTC
v_gene: TRBV7-6; d_gene: .; abundance: .; j_gene: TRBJ2-7; len: 14; CDR3aa: CASSPGTYAYEQYF; CDR3nt: TGTGCCAGCAGCCCCGGGACGTACGCCTACGAGCAGTACTTC
v_gene: TRBV30; d_gene: .; abundance: .; j_gene: TRBJ1-2; len: 11; CDR3aa: CAPRGTYGYTF; CDR3nt: TGTGCCCCCCGGGGCACTTATGGCTACACCTTC
v_gene: TRBV12-3/TRBV12-4; d_gene: .; abundance: many; j_gene: TRBJ1-6; len: 13; CDR3aa: CASNKGSNSPLHF; CDR3nt: TGTGCCAGCAATAAGGGGTCCAATTCACCCCTCCACTTT
v_gene: TRBV6-1; d_gene: TRBD2; abundance: many; j_gene: TRBJ2-5; len: 17; CDR3aa: CASRRTSAYRLGETQYF; CDR3nt: TGTGCCAGCAGACGGACTAGCGCTTATAGGTTGGGAGAGACCCAGTACTTC
v_gene: TRBV19; d_gene: .; abundance: many; j_gene: TRBJ1-6; len: 12; CDR3aa: CASSSQNSPLHF; CDR3nt: TGTGCCAGTAGTTCACAGAATTCACCCCTCCACTTT
v_gene: TRBV7-3; d_gene: .; abundance: few; j_gene: TRBJ1-2; len: 13; CDR3aa: CASSLTGPGGYTF; CDR3nt: TGTGCCAGCAGCTTAACTGGGCCGGGCGGCTACACCTTC
v_gene: TRBV10-3; d_gene: .; abundance: many; j_gene: TRBJ2-3; len: 15; CDR3aa: CAISESSGSWNTQYF; CDR3nt: TGTGCCATCAGTGAGTCCTCGGGGAGCTGGAATACGCAGTATTTT